Sequencing of this T cell receptor beta chain was carried out in a study of blood T cell repertoires in COVID-19. About the study: COVID-19 samples, acute and convalescent, were from the United States, Italy and Spain. T cells, B-cell-depleted T cells, or PBMCs supplied cDNA or gDNA.

V dropped 7 bases and J dropped 4; count of bases not matched to a gene: 6. This CDR3 is 15 amino acids long. The germline CDR1 and CDR2 sequences are SNHLY and FYNNEI. In the original workflow: Estimation of nucleated cell counts relied on the amplification of reference gene primers. This table comes from immunoSEQ multiplex PCR, and its TCRdb copy is limited to in-frame clones, with some not included. D and trimming were read from the DNA, whereas the V and J calls and clone size are those reported in that table. Of fewer than 130,000 clones listed, 69% are singletons. The chain couples TRBV2 to TRBJ2-3, with 12 bases matching TRBD2. This sequence was found in a man older than 75 with acute or convalescent COVID-19. The sample comprised peripheral blood. This chain's CDR3 is CASNLGLAGADTQYF. CDR3 bases: TGTGCCAGCAATCTGGGACTAGCGGGTGCAGATACGCAGTATTTT. Using reference TRBV2 and TRBJ2-3 for the parts outside the CDR3, the full variable domain is EPEVTQTPSHQVTQMGQEVILRCVPISNHLYFYWYRQILGQKVEFLVSFYNNEISEKSEIFDDQFSVERPDGSNFTLKIRSTKLEDSAMYFCASNLGLAGADTQYFGPGTRLTVL.